One and the same sample provided the 22 T cell receptor beta chains below, sequenced in a study of shared clonotypes between healthy human individuals. The table came from immunoSEQ multiplex PCR; TCRdb's copy has only in-frame clones and leaves some out. The sample consists of about 2 million clones, 90% to 95% of them appearing once. What was sequenced was naive CD4+ T cells sorted from blood. The subset here: CD45RA+ positively selected. These receptors all come from a man between 18 and 29 years old in good health.

Of note for this clone: At the DNA level, this CDR3 is encoded by other sequences in the same sample as well. The chain carries TRBV30 and TRBJ1-3; D is unclear. V was cut by 0 bases and J by 3 bases, with 6 bases left in between. Per germline, CDR1 GTSNPN and CDR2 SVGIG (reference sequence). This CDR3 region has 13 residues. The CDR3 loop is CAWSVTSGNTIYF. The CDR3 nucleotides read TGTGCCTGGAGTGTAACTAGTGGAAACACCATATATTTT.

A few counts support this clone. The sample contains more than one DNA sequence encoding this CDR3. V and J are TRBV5-1 and TRBJ1-1, with D hard to call. The germline V gene encodes CDR1 SGHRS and CDR2 YFSETQ. V lost 2 bases, J lost 1 base, and 6 bases lay in between. The CDR3 loop spans 13 amino acids. The CDR3 here is CASSLQENTEAFF. CDR3 nucleotide sequence: TGCGCCAGCAGCTTACAAGAGAACACTGAAGCTTTCTTT. Full variable domain (outside the CDR3, taken from reference TRBV5-1 and TRBJ1-1): KAGVTQTPRYLIKTRGQQVTLSCSPISGHRSVSWYQQTPGQGLQFLFEYFSETQRNKGNFPGRFSGRQFSNSRSEMNVSTLELGDSALYLCASSLQENTEAFFGQGTRLTVV.

V and J are TRBV5-6 and TRBJ2-7; 10 bases line up with TRBD2. The V and J ends lost 2 bases and 3 bases, in that order; junction bases with no gene match: 5. The CDR3 spans 15 residues. Germline assignment: CDR1 SGHDT and CDR2 YYEEEE. CDR3 bases: TGTGCCAGCAGCTTATTTGAGCGGGAGGGCTACGAGCAGTACTTC. This encodes CASSLFEREGYEQYF.

The chain couples TRBV6-1 to TRBJ2-7, with 9 bases fitting TRBD1. The CDR3 sequence is 15 residues long. Germline CDR1 is MNHNS and CDR2 is SASEGT. The junction had 7 bases not matched to a gene; V was cut back by 4 bases and J by 3 bases. The CDR3 DNA reads TGTGCCAGCAGTGCGGTAAGGACAGGGGACTACGAGCAGTACTTC. Its protein is CASSAVRTGDYEQYF.

This chain uses TRBV7-9 with TRBJ2-1; D assignment may be TRBD1 or TRBD2 (7 bases each). The germline V and J ends were trimmed by 5 bases and 7 bases, with 15 bases remaining between them. The germline V gene encodes CDR1 SEHNR and CDR2 FQNEAQ (reference sequence). The CDR3 is 14 residues long. The CDR3 DNA is TGTGCCAGCAGCCGACGACAGGGACTAAATGAGCAGTTCTTC. Translated, it gives CASSRRQGLNEQFF. Full variable domain (outside the CDR3, taken from reference TRBV7-9 and TRBJ2-1): DTGVSQNPRHKITKRGQNVTFRCDPISEHNRLYWYRQTLGQGPEFLTYFQNEAQLEKSRLLSDRFSAERPKGSFSTLEIQRTEQGDSAMYLCASSRRQGLNEQFFGPGTRLTVL.

Here the CDR3 reads CASSSQGSTEKLFF. CDR3 DNA: TGTGCCAGCAGCTCACAGGGATCAACTGAAAAACTGTTTTTT. The chain carries TRBV11-2 and TRBJ1-4; tentatively, D is TRBD1 (6 bases). There are 14 residues in the CDR3. V was shortened by 4 bases and J by 7 bases, with 13 bases between the two germline ends. Germline V gene data show CDR1 as SGHAT and CDR2 as FQNNGV.

The CDR3 DNA is TGTGCCAGCATTGGATTTGGCTCTGACCTTGGAACATCCGTCACTGAAGCTTTCTTT. This gives the protein CASIGFGSDLGTSVTEAFF. V and J are TRBV28 and TRBJ1-1, with D unclear. Looked up from germline, CDR1 is MDHEN and CDR2 is SYDVKM. Trimming shortened V by 7 bases and J by 4 bases, and 31 bases separated the two germline ends. The CDR3 runs to 19 residues.

The V and J genes are TRBV5-1 and TRBJ2-5; D is ambiguous. V dropped 4 bases and J dropped 2 bases, with 12 bases sitting between them. Germline loops: CDR1 SGHRS, CDR2 YFSETQ. CDR3 length: 14 amino acids. The CDR3 DNA follows: TGCGCCAGCAGCACCACACAAGCGCAAGAGACCCAGTACTTC. Its protein product is CASSTTQAQETQYF. Drawing the rest from reference TRBV5-1 and TRBJ2-5, the complete variable domain is KAGVTQTPRYLIKTRGQQVTLSCSPISGHRSVSWYQQTPGQGLQFLFEYFSETQRNKGNFPGRFSGRQFSNSRSEMNVSTLELGDSALYLCASSTTQAQETQYFGPGTRLLVL.

The V gene is TRBV2, the J gene TRBJ2-4, with D possibly being TRBD2 (5 bases). V was shortened by 8 bases and J by 1 base, with 15 bases between the two germline ends. Per germline, CDR1 SNHLY and CDR2 FYNNEI. The CDR3 sequence is 15 residues long. CDR3 sequence: CASGTRDTAKNIQYF. The CDR3 nucleotides read TGTGCCAGCGGAACCCGGGATACTGCCAAAAACATTCAGTACTTC.

The genes are TRBV4-1 and TRBJ1-3, with D possibly matching TRBD1 (5 bases). Per germline, CDR1 MGHRA and CDR2 YSYEKL. Trimming removed 0 bases from V and 4 bases from J, with 10 bases in between. The CDR3 has 15 residues. CDR3 sequence: CASSQEGLGGNTIYF. DNA of the CDR3: TGCGCCAGCAGCCAAGAGGGGCTAGGCGGAAACACCATATATTTT.

The chain is built from TRBV7-2 and TRBJ1-5, with 7 bases matching TRBD1. CDR3 length equals 15 residues. V lost 5 bases, J lost 6 bases, and 10 bases stayed unmatched. In germline, CDR1 is SGHTA, CDR2 FQGNSA. CDR3 nucleotide sequence: TGTGCCAGCAGCGCCTCAGGGGGAGCGGGTCAGCCCCAGCATTTT. Amino acid sequence: CASSASGGAGQPQHF. Looking up the rest from reference TRBV7-2 and TRBJ1-5 gives the full variable domain: GAGVSQSPSNKVTEKGKDVELRCDPISGHTALYWYRQSLGQGLEFLIYFQGNSAPDKSGLPSDRFSAERTGGSVSTLTIQRTQQEDSAVYLCASSASGGAGQPQHFGDGTRLSIL.

This clone was seen once. J is TRBJ1-1 and V is TRBV5-4; TRBD1 agrees at 8 bases. CDR1 is SGHNT and CDR2 is YYREEE in the germline V gene (reference sequence). The CDR3 extends over 14 amino acids. Germline trimming cut 0 bases from V and 5 bases from J; bases unmatched to any gene: 3. The CDR3 loop is CASSLATGETEAFF. In DNA form, the CDR3 reads TGTGCCAGCAGCTTGGCGACAGGGGAAACTGAAGCTTTCTTT.

On this clone: At one of its ends the junction is not consistent with the germline gene, which may arise from a read error. CDR3 residues: CASSYGTSGLATQYF. CDR3 sequence (DNA): TGTGCTAGCAGCTATGGGACTAGCGGGCTAGCGACCCAGTACTTC. The chain carries TRBV7-7 and TRBJ2-5; TRBD2 matches at 12 bases. The CDR3 loop spans 15 amino acids. The V gene's germline CDR1 is SSHAT and CDR2 FNYEAQ (reference sequence). The full variable domain, completed using reference TRBV7-7 and TRBJ2-5, is GAGVSQSPRYKVTKRGQDVTLRCDPISSHATLYWYQQALGQGPEFLTYFNYEAQPDKSGLPSDRFSAERPEGSISTLTIQRTEQRDSAMYRCASSYGTSGLATQYFGPGTRLLVL.

Comment on this clone: Within the sample, other DNA sequences also encode this same CDR3. The chain has TRBV9 and TRBJ2-7, with D possibly matching TRBD2 (6 bases). Trimming took off 0 bases at V and 0 bases at J, with 7 bases between the two ends. The germline V gene has CDR1 SGDLS and CDR2 YYNGEE. The CDR3 runs to 14 residues. The CDR3 sequence: CASSVEEGSYEQYF. In DNA form, the CDR3 reads TGTGCCAGCAGCGTAGAGGAGGGCTCCTACGAGCAGTACTTC. Together with reference TRBV9 and TRBJ2-7, the CDR3 gives the full variable domain: DSGVTQTPKHLITATGQRVTLRCSPRSGDLSVYWYQQSLDQGLQFLIQYYNGEERAKGNILERFSAQQFPDLHSELNLSSLELGDSALYFCASSVEEGSYEQYFGPGTRLTVT.

The gene calls are TRBV21-1 and TRBJ1-1; the D call TRBD1 from the table was never checked on the DNA. TRBV21-1 is deemed a pseudogene. CDR3 length: 17 residues. CDR3 residues: CASSLTGKEGLNTEAFF. The CDR3 nucleotides are TGTGCCAGCAGCTTGACAGGGAAGGAGGGCCTGAACACTGAAGCTTTCTTT.

With regard to this clone: A read error may explain this, as a much larger clone is one base away. The chain combines TRBV28 with TRBJ1-3, with D uncertain. The CDR3 length is 13 residues. Germline assignment: CDR1 MDHEN and CDR2 SYDVKM. The CDR3 protein is CAGSRSSGNTIYF. The CDR3 DNA reads TGTGCCGGCAGTCGTTCCTCTGGAAACACCATATATTTT.

The chain combines TRBV6-1 with TRBJ1-6; 7 bases agree with TRBD1. The CDR3 is 14 amino acids. In germline, CDR1 is MNHNS, CDR2 SASEGT. The junction had 9 bases not matched to a gene; V was cut back by 8 bases and J by 8 bases. CDR3 sequence reads: CASAIGGQHSPLHF. For the CDR3, the DNA is TGTGCCAGCGCGATCGGGGGACAGCATTCACCCCTCCACTTT.

The chain combines TRBV27 with TRBJ2-1; D may match TRBD1 or TRBD2 (6 bases each). The CDR3 runs to 12 residues. V lost 2 bases, J lost 12 bases, and 11 bases lay in between. The germline V gene has CDR1 MNHEY and CDR2 SMNVEV (reference sequence). CDR3: CASSLGGTMQFF. CDR3 bases: TGTGCCAGCAGTTTAGGGGGGACAATGCAGTTCTTC.

The V call is TRBV6-1, the J call TRBJ2-7; unclear D gene. The ends were cut back, 7 bases at V and 0 bases at J, with 10 bases in the middle. Germline CDR1 MNHNS, CDR2 SASEGT. The CDR3 is 13 residues long. The CDR3 spells CASTDTNSYEQYF. CDR3 in DNA: TGTGCCAGCACAGACACAAACTCCTACGAGCAGTACTTC.

This clone was seen once. V gene TRBV28 combines with J gene TRBJ1-1; D unresolved. The CDR3 runs 12 residues. V lost 1 base and J 7 bases, leaving 7 bases between the germline ends. The V gene's germline CDR1 is MDHEN and CDR2 SYDVKM. For the CDR3, the DNA is TGTGCCAGCAGTTTATATTCGGTTGAAGCTTTCTTT. This sequence encodes CASSLYSVEAFF. The full variable domain, in which reference TRBV28 and TRBJ1-1 provide the parts outside the CDR3, is DVKVTQSSRYLVKRTGEKVFLECVQDMDHENMFWYRQDPGLGLRLIYFSYDVKMKEKGDIPEGYSVSREKKERFSLILESASTNQTSMYLCASSLYSVEAFFGQGTRLTVV.

The rearrangement links TRBV14 to TRBJ1-6; D is uncertain. V was clipped by 2 bases and J by 10 bases, with 6 bases between them. Germline CDR1 and CDR2: SGHDN and FVKESK. CDR3 size: 12 residues. CDR3 amino acids: CASSQSQSPLHF. The CDR3 DNA sequence: TGTGCCAGCAGCCAATCACAGTCACCCCTCCACTTT. The whole variable domain, remainder taken from reference TRBV14 and TRBJ1-6, is EAGVTQFPSHSVIEKGQTVTLRCDPISGHDNLYWYRRVMGKEIKFLLHFVKESKQDESGMPNNRFLAERTGGTYSTLKVQPAELEDSGVYFCASSQSQSPLHFGNGTRLTVT.

The chain carries TRBV10-3 and TRBJ2-3; 8 positions agree with TRBD2. The CDR3 has 14 amino acids. V was clipped by 6 bases and J by 3 bases; unmatched bases: 5. The germline gives CDR1 ENHRY, CDR2 SYGVKD. CDR3 coding DNA: TGTGCCATCAGAGGCGGGAGGACAACAGATACGCAGTATTTT. It yields the protein CAIRGGRTTDTQYF.